Listed below are T cell receptor beta chains from one sample, sequenced in a study of blood T cell repertoires in COVID-19. Profiling relied on immunoSEQ multiplex PCR, and the TCRdb table lists in-frame clones only, not all of them. The profile covers about 51,000 clones, with around 90% appearing a single time and 6.5% taken by the ten largest. The specimen sequenced was peripheral blood. Every receptor here comes from a man in his forties or fifties with active COVID-19. Each CDR3 is given with its conserved first and last residue. D genes are given only for firm matches. Clone size, where shown, is once, few, many, or a class for clones that have expanded.

DNA,CDR3,V,D,size,J
TGTGCCAGCGGAGGTCGTTCGGTTACGCAGTATTTT,CASGGRSVTQYF,TRBV6-5,NA,NA,TRBJ2-3
TGTGCCAGCAAGAACAGACCCAGGGGGTTTTATGGCTACACCTTC,CASKNRPRGFYGYTF,TRBV11-2,TRBD1,once,TRBJ1-2
TGTGCCAGCAGCGTAGGAGGGAGCCAGCAGTTCTTC,CASSVGGSQQFF,TRBV9,NA,NA,TRBJ2-1
TGTGCCAGCAGTGACTCCGGGGAAACCGGGGAGCTGTTTTTT,CASSDSGETGELFF,TRBV6-4,NA,NA,TRBJ2-2
TGCGCCAGCAGTCGAATACCGGGACTGGAGTACGAGCAGTACTTC,CASSRIPGLEYEQYF,TRBV4-1,NA,NA,TRBJ2-7
TGTGCCAGCAGCACCGACAGCTATGGCTACACCTTC,CASSTDSYGYTF,TRBV9,NA,NA,TRBJ1-2
TGTGCCAGCAGCCTAGGAGGTACCGGCCACAATGAGCAGTTCTTC,CASSLGGTGHNEQFF,TRBV6-4,NA,NA,TRBJ2-1
TGCGCCAGCCGGGAGGGGGCCGAATACGAGCAGTACTTC,CASREGAEYEQYF,TRBV23-1,NA,NA,TRBJ2-7
TGTGCCAGCAGCAAACAGGGGGCTGAACAAGAGACCCAGTACTTC,CASSKQGAEQETQYF,TRBV9,TRBD1,NA,TRBJ2-5
TGTGCCAGTAGGCCCTCGGGACAGAACACCGGGGAGCTGTTTTTT,CASRPSGQNTGELFF,TRBV19,NA,NA,TRBJ2-2
TGTGCCAGCAGTCTCACGCTAGCGGTATACGAGCAGTACTTC,CASSLTLAVYEQYF,TRBV27,TRBD2,NA,TRBJ2-7
TGTGCCAGCTCACCACCAGGCTGGGGACAGAGAGCCAATGAGCAGTTCTTC,CASSPPGWGQRANEQFF,TRBV18,TRBD1,NA,TRBJ2-1
TGTGCCAGCAGCTTAGTTACGGGGGGAACCTACGAGCAGTACTTC,CASSLVTGGTYEQYF,TRBV7-2,TRBD2,NA,TRBJ2-7
TGTGCCAGCAGTTACCGGGCAGGGGGGACAGATACGCAGTATTTT,CASSYRAGGTDTQYF,TRBV6-2/TRBV6-3,NA,NA,TRBJ2-3
TGTGCCAGCAGTTTGTCCGACAGGATCTATGGCTACACCTTC,CASSLSDRIYGYTF,TRBV28,NA,NA,TRBJ1-2
TGTGCCAGCAGCAGGACAGGGGTGAGCGAGCAGTACTTC,CASSRTGVSEQYF,TRBV12-3/TRBV12-4,TRBD1,NA,TRBJ2-7
TGTGCCAGAGAACGGGACAGGGAGTTGTCGGCGACCCAGTACTTC,CARERDRELSATQYF,TRBV6-5,TRBD1,NA,TRBJ2-5
TGTGCCAGCAGCTTAGCGGATGGGACTAGCAACTATTTT,CASSLADGTSNYF,TRBV7-9,TRBD2,NA,TRBJ2-3
TGTGCCAGCAGTTCTACCCTTAGCGGGAGGGTTCAAGAGACCCAGTACTTC,CASSSTLSGRVQETQYF,TRBV27,TRBD2,NA,TRBJ2-5